The 21 T cell receptor beta chains listed next were all sequenced from one sample in a study of blood T cell repertoires in COVID-19. TCRdb's table, derived via immunoSEQ multiplex PCR, lists solely in-frame clones and lacks some. The sample records 60,000 to 85,000 clones, approximately 75% being singletons. The sequenced material came from peripheral blood. The origin of the receptors is a woman aged 55-69 years with acute or convalescent COVID-19.

The chain recombines TRBV4-2 with TRBJ2-7, with 7 bases that match TRBD1. Unmatched junction bases numbered 3, after V lost 0 bases and J lost 1 base. Germline CDR1 is LGHNA and CDR2 is YNFKEQ. The CDR3 has 15 amino acids. CDR3 protein: CASSQEGGLSYEQYF. The CDR3 nucleotides read TGTGCCAGCAGCCAAGAAGGGGGCCTGTCCTACGAGCAGTACTTC.

This chain links TRBV20-1 with TRBJ1-3; D remains unclear. This CDR3 has 12 residues. Germline CDR1 reads DFQATT; CDR2 reads SNEGSKA (reference sequence). The V end was cut by 3 bases, the J end by 3 bases, with 6 bases between. Here the CDR3 DNA reads TGCAGTGCTAGTAACAGTGGAAACACCATATATTTT. Translating gives CSASNSGNTIYF.

The chain joins TRBV5-1 to TRBJ2-5, with D unresolved. Trimming stripped 5 bases from V and 5 bases from J, with 10 bases between. Germline loops: CDR1 SGHRS, CDR2 YFSETQ. This CDR3 region has 12 residues. CDR3 sequence reads: CASRLEAETQYF. DNA for the CDR3: TGCGCCAGCAGATTAGAGGCGGAGACCCAGTACTTC.

The rearrangement joins TRBV2 to TRBJ2-2, with TRBD2 as a possible D gene (5 bases). This CDR3 is built from 14 residues. Germline CDR1 SNHLY, CDR2 FYNNEI. V lost 1 base and J lost 3, with 6 bases in between. The CDR3 nucleotides read TGTGCCAGCAGTGAAGGGGAGTACACCGGGGAGCTGTTTTTT. Translated, it gives CASSEGEYTGELFF.

The CDR3, as DNA: TGTGCCAGCAGTCCGCGAGGGCTAAATGATTCACCCCTCCACTTT. Its translation is CASSPRGLNDSPLHF. The V and J genes are TRBV6-5 and TRBJ1-6; D remains unclear. The CDR3 has 15 residues. V was shortened by 5 bases and J by 8 bases, with 16 bases between the two germline ends. In germline, CDR1 is MNHEY, CDR2 SVGAGI.

The chain links TRBV5-1 to TRBJ2-6; possible D gene TRBD2, 6 bases. Germline lookup yields CDR1 SGHRS and CDR2 YFSETQ. The CDR3 totals 18 residues. Trimming shortened V by 5 bases and J by 1 base, and 19 bases separated the two germline ends. The CDR3: CASSWGVREGSGANVLTF. In nucleotides, the CDR3 is TGCGCCAGCAGTTGGGGGGTCAGAGAAGGTTCTGGGGCCAACGTCCTGACTTTC.

V is TRBV2 and J is TRBJ1-3; D ambiguous. Trimming took 1 base from V and 6 from J, leaving 13 bases between them. The CDR3 runs 15 residues. Germline CDR1 SNHLY, CDR2 FYNNEI. The CDR3 DNA reads as TGTGCCAGCAGTGAAGTTGGGCGAGGGCCAAACACCATATATTTT. Its translation is CASSEVGRGPNTIYF.

The gene calls are TRBV11-2 and TRBJ1-1, with TRBD1 matching 11 bases. The V gene's germline CDR1 is SGHAT and CDR2 FQNNGV. Trimming removed 4 bases from V and 5 bases from J; junction bases left unmatched: 3. The CDR3 sequence is 14 residues long. CDR3 in DNA: TGTGCCAGCAGCTGGGGACAGGGGGGAACTGAAGCTTTCTTT. The encoded protein is CASSWGQGGTEAFF.

The chain couples TRBV6-6 to TRBJ2-3, with D possibly matching TRBD1 (5 bases). The germline V gene has CDR1 MNHNY and CDR2 SVGAGI (reference sequence). The germline V and J ends were trimmed by 4 bases and 5 bases, with 7 bases remaining between them. The CDR3 covers 12 residues. This CDR3 is CASSFRGDTQYF. Written as DNA, the CDR3 is TGTGCCAGCAGTTTTAGGGGAGATACGCAGTATTTT.

The rearrangement uses TRBV7-9 and TRBJ1-2, with D unresolved. The V gene lost 5 bases and the J gene lost 3 bases, with 16 bases spanning the gap. Germline V lookup: CDR1 SEHNR, CDR2 FQNEAQ (reference sequence). The CDR3 runs to 15 residues. The CDR3 DNA reads as TGTGCCAGCAGCGGCAGGTCATGGAAGGACTATGGCTACACCTTC. Translated: CASSGRSWKDYGYTF.

V gene TRBV3-1 (or the pseudogene TRBV3-2) combines with J gene TRBJ1-2; 7 bases align to TRBD1. The CDR3 totals 14 residues. Trimming at V came to 4 bases and at J to 4 bases, leaving 6 bases not matched to a gene. CDR1 and CDR2 (germline): LGHDT, YNNKEL (reference sequence). The CDR3 spells CASSLTGTIYGYTF. CDR3 coding DNA: TGTGCCAGCAGCCTGACAGGGACAATCTATGGCTACACCTTC.

The chain links TRBV2 to TRBJ1-6, with 9 bases that match TRBD1. Germline values: CDR1 SNHLY, CDR2 FYNNEI. The V gene end was trimmed by 6 bases and the J gene end by 10 bases; junction bases not matched to a gene: 4. CDR3 length: 13 residues. The CDR3 sequence: CASRGQGGSPLHF. The CDR3 region has the DNA TGTGCCAGCAGGGGACAGGGCGGGTCACCCCTCCACTTT.

The chain links TRBV12-3 or TRBV12-4 to TRBJ1-3; 7 bases map to TRBD1. With V trimmed by 4 bases and J by 4 bases, 1 base remained unmatched. CDR3 length: 13 amino acids. The CDR3 DNA sequence: TGTGCCAGCAGTTACAGGGGCGGAAACACCATATATTTT. It encodes CASSYRGGNTIYF.

This clone showed up just a few times. The rearrangement joins TRBV19 to TRBJ1-2, with TRBD1 identical over 7 bases. The germline CDR1 and CDR2 sequences are LNHDA and SQIVND (reference sequence). The J segment lost 2 bases and the V segment lost 6 bases, leaving 3 bases of the junction unmatched. This CDR3 spans 13 amino acids. The CDR3 loop is CASSRQGNYGYTF. The DNA for the CDR3 is TGTGCCAGTAGCCGACAGGGAAACTATGGCTACACCTTC.

In this sample, this clone turned up a few times. This chain connects TRBV29-1 to TRBJ2-4, with D possibly matching TRBD1 (5 bases). V shed 2 bases and J shed 3 bases, with 14 bases lying between them. Per the germline V gene, CDR1 is SQVTM and CDR2 is ANQGSEA. The CDR3 spans 15 residues. This chain's CDR3 is CSVERRARGKNIQYF. CDR3 bases: TGCAGCGTTGAACGCCGAGCTAGGGGCAAAAACATTCAGTACTTC.

The rearrangement links TRBV2 to TRBJ1-5, with D possibly being TRBD1 (6 bases). The V end was cut by 6 bases, the J end by 6 bases, with 12 bases between. Germline V gives CDR1 SNHLY, CDR2 FYNNEI. The CDR3 consists of 13 residues. For the CDR3, the DNA is TGTGCCAGCAGCCTGGGGGCTCGTCAGCCCCAGCATTTT. Protein sequence: CASSLGARQPQHF.

This clone was observed many times. The chain joins TRBV5-1 to TRBJ1-3; D is perhaps TRBD1 (6 bases). V lost 2 bases and J 4 bases, leaving 13 bases between the germline ends. The germline V gene has CDR1 SGHRS and CDR2 YFSETQ. The length of the CDR3 is 15 residues. The CDR3: CASSLGGASGNTIYF. CDR3 DNA: TGCGCCAGCAGCTTAGGGGGGGCCTCAGGAAACACCATATATTTT.

A few counts support this clone. The chain uses TRBV18 and TRBJ1-2; weak D call: TRBD1 (6 bases). The CDR3 loop spans 13 amino acids. The germline V gene encodes CDR1 KGHSH and CDR2 LQKENI. The V gene lost 3 bases and the J gene lost 5 bases, with 10 bases spanning the gap. The CDR3 reads CASSPGQSYGYTF. The CDR3 DNA follows: TGTGCCAGCTCACCCGGACAGAGTTATGGCTACACCTTC.

The V call is TRBV19, the J call TRBJ2-5, with D possibly TRBD1 on 6 matching bases. The CDR3 is 14 residues long. Trimming stripped 5 bases from V and 5 bases from J, with 15 bases between. Per the germline V gene, CDR1 is LNHDA and CDR2 is SQIVND (reference sequence). The CDR3 loop is CASSVTGPGETQYF. CDR3 nucleotides: TGTGCCAGTAGTGTCACAGGGCCAGGGGAGACCCAGTACTTC.

The genes are TRBV3-1 (or the pseudogene TRBV3-2) and TRBJ2-5; possible D gene TRBD1, 5 bases. Germline CDR1 reads LGHDT; CDR2 reads YNNKEL (reference sequence). Trimming shortened V by 11 bases and J by 4 bases, and 20 bases separated the two germline ends. The CDR3 contains 14 residues. The CDR3 DNA reads as TGTGCCTCCCAGGGCCCTCTATGGGGAGAGACCCAGTACTTC. Amino acid sequence: CASQGPLWGETQYF.

This chain joins TRBV14 and TRBJ2-7, with 8 bases fitting TRBD2. The CDR3 is made up of 15 amino acids. The germline V gene encodes CDR1 SGHDN and CDR2 FVKESK. Unmatched junction bases numbered 6, after V lost 2 bases and J lost 3 bases. CDR3 sequence reads: CASSQISGRGYEQYF. The CDR3 DNA follows: TGTGCCAGCAGCCAAATAAGCGGGAGAGGCTACGAGCAGTACTTC. The whole variable domain, filled in from reference TRBV14 and TRBJ2-7, reads EAGVTQFPSHSVIEKGQTVTLRCDPISGHDNLYWYRRVMGKEIKFLLHFVKESKQDESGMPNNRFLAERTGGTYSTLKVQPAELEDSGVYFCASSQISGRGYEQYFGPGTRLTVT.